This entry features one T cell receptor beta chain sequence. Its antigen is as yet unknown. The sample belongs to a study of monozygotic twins with cystic fibrosis. Study-wide background: Approximately 3 micrograms of fragmented DNA underwent 15 PCR cycles for library preparation.

General study points: The repertoire was suggested to be naive-dominated, clonality median roughly 0.0089. V usage most resembled the co-twin in 13 of 16 pairs. Unrelated CF individuals shared fewer identical clonotypes than monozygotic CF twins.

V dropped 2 bases and J dropped 8 bases, with 14 bases sitting between them. Germline CDR1 SGHKS, CDR2 YYEKEE (reference sequence). This CDR3 contains 14 residues. The protocol was immunoSEQ multiplex PCR, while the TCRdb copy is restricted to in-frame clones and leaves out a portion. The profile covers roughly 30,000 clones, with about 92% appearing a single time and over 0.7% taken by the ten largest. Material for sequencing was blood. This chain joins TRBV5-5 and TRBJ2-1, with D unclear. The TCR comes from a girl aged 2 to 9 with cystic fibrosis. The CDR3 region is CASSFGRPDDEQFF. CDR3 coding DNA: TGTGCCAGCAGCTTTGGCAGGCCGGATGATGAGCAGTTCTTC.